The sample holds a few counts of the clone carrying this T cell receptor (beta chain). The antigen is unknown. This entry belongs to a study of T cell repertoires in cytomegalovirus infection. Looking at the study overall: TCR beta signatures that were public indicated CMV infection and matching HLA type.

The ends were cut back, 3 bases at V and 8 bases at J, with 14 bases in the middle. Germline V CDR1 and CDR2: LNHDA, SQIVND (reference sequence). The CDR3 covers 14 residues. Study-wide points: There were HLA-C-restricted CMV-specific TCR beta clonotypes dominating the ex vivo response. The cumulative frequency of public TCR beta families distinguished individuals who carried CMV together with the relevant HLA.

TCRdb re-called the reads through MiXCR, storing one row per CDR3 protein. The top ten clones hold more than 20% of a sample with almost 550,000 distinct CDR3 sequences, approximately 15% of them seen once. The J gene is TRBJ2-1, the V gene TRBV19, with D perhaps matching TRBD2 (5 bases). Sequencing was performed on CD8+ T cells from PBMCs. The clonotype comes from a human donor in good health (CMV status not recorded). Some clones in this sample may be carry-over from other donors' samples. The CDR3: CASSIIHAGDEQFF. The CDR3 DNA is TGTGCCAGTAGTATTATCCACGCCGGGGATGAGCAGTTCTTC. Variable domain in full (rest from reference TRBV19 and TRBJ2-1): DGGITQSPKYLFRKEGQNVTLSCEQNLNHDAMYWYRQDPGQGLRLIYYSQIVNDFQKGDIAEGYSVSREKKESFPLTVTSAQKNPTAFYLCASSIIHAGDEQFFGPGTRLTVL.